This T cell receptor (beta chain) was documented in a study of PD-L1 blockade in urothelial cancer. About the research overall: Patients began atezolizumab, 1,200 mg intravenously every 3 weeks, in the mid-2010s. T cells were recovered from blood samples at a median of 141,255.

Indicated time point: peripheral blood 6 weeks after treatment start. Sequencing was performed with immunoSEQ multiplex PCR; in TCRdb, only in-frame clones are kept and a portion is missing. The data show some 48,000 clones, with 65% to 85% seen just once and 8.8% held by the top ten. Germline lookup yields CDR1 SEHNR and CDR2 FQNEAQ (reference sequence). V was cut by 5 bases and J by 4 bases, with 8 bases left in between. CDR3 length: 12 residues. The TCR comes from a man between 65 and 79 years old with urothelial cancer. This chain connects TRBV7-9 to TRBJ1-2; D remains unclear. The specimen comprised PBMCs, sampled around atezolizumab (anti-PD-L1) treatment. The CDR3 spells CASSANSYGYTF. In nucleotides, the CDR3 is TGTGCCAGCAGCGCCAACAGCTATGGCTACACCTTC.